A few counts support the clone carrying this T cell receptor (beta chain). Its specificity is not known. The source of the sample is a study of response to subunit inactivated influenza vaccine. Study-wide findings and caveats: Authors suggested each seasonal influenza vaccination recruits few new T cells.

TCRdb passed the RT-PCR reads through MiXCR, listing each CDR3 protein once. Among roughly 650,000 distinct CDR3 sequences listed, 15% to 18% were seen once. The CDR3 length is 15 residues. The V gene's germline CDR1 is SGHDT and CDR2 YYEEEE. Trimming took off 2 bases at V and 3 bases at J, with 11 bases between the two ends. The sample was PBMCs from blood, taken 11 to 12 days after vaccination. J is TRBJ1-4 and V is TRBV5-6; D unresolved. The TCR was taken from a man aged 45-65 years who received an inactivated influenza vaccine. Written as DNA, the CDR3 is TGTGCCAGCAGCTTCTCTTCTGGGCCTAATGAAAAACTGTTTTTT. It translates to CASSFSSGPNEKLFF.